This TCR beta chain was observed in a study of cytomegalovirus exposure and HLA in healthy donors. Study results and caveats: The presence/absence work took it that sequencing depth was about the same across donors.

V gave up 0 bases and J gave up 4 bases; unmatched junction bases: 5. The V gene's germline CDR1 is SGDLS and CDR2 YYNGEE. The CDR3 has 16 residues. It was with 60 Vbeta and 13 Jbeta primers that the PCR ran. Sequencing was performed with immunoSEQ multiplex PCR; in TCRdb, only in-frame clones are kept and a portion is missing. The sample holds 160,000 or so clones, approximately 82% seen once. This clone was detected once. Its cognate antigen is unknown. The clonotype comes from a male donor in good health and CMV-seropositive. The chain joins TRBV9 to TRBJ2-2; 8 bases line up with TRBD2. The material sequenced was PBMCs. Here the CDR3 DNA reads TGTGCCAGCAGCGTAGGGGTCGGGAGGGCCACCGGGGAGCTGTTTTTT. It yields the protein CASSVGVGRATGELFF.